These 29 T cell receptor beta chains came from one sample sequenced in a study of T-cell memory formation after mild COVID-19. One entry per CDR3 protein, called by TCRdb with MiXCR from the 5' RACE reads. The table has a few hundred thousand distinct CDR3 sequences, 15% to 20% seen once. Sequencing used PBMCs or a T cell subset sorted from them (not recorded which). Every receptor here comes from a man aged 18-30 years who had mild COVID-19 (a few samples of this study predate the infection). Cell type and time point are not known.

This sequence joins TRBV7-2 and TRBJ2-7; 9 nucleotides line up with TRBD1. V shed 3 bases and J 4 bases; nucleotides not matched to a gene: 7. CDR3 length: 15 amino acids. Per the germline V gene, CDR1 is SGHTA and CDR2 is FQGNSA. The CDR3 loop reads CASSLGTGKGYEQYF. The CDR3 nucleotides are TGTGCCAGCAGCTTGGGGACAGGGAAAGGTTACGAGCAGTACTTC.

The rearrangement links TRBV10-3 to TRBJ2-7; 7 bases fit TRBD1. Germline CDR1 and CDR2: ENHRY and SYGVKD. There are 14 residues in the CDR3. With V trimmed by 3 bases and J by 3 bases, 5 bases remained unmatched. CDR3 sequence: CAISEVPGGYEQYF. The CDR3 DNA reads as TGTGCCATCAGTGAAGTCCCAGGGGGCTACGAGCAGTACTTC.

Here the CDR3 reads CASSSYGGGTDTQYF. CDR3 DNA: TGTGCCAGCAGCTCGTACGGGGGCGGGACAGATACGCAGTATTTT. V is TRBV11-3 and J is TRBJ2-3; D is possibly TRBD1 or TRBD2 (6 bases each). The CDR3 extends over 15 amino acids. Deletions cut 4 bases from V and 3 bases from J, with 14 bases between. Germline CDR1 SGHNT, CDR2 YENEEA.

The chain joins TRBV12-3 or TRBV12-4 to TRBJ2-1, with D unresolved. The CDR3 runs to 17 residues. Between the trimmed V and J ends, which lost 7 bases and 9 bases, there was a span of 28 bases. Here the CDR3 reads CASTGDETGKLWSEQFF. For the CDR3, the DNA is TGTGCCAGCACCGGCGACGAGACTGGAAAATTATGGAGTGAGCAGTTCTTC.

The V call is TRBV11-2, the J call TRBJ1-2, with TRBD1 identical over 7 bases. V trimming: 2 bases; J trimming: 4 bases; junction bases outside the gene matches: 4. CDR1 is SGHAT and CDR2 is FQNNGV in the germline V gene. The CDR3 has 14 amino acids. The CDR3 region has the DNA TGTGCCAGCAGCTTATCGACAGGGTCCTATGGCTACACCTTC. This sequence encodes CASSLSTGSYGYTF. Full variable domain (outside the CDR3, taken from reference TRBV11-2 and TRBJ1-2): EAGVAQSPRYKIIEKRQSVAFWCNPISGHATLYWYQQILGQGPKLLIQFQNNGVVDDSQLPKDRFSAERLKGVDSTLKIQPAKLEDSAVYLCASSLSTGSYGYTFGSGTRLTVV.

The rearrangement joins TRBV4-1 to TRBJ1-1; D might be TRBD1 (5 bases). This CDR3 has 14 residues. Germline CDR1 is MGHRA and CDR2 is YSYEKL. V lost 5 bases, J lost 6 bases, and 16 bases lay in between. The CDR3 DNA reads TGCGCCAGCAGCACACGGGTTGAGGGGCCTGAAGCTTTCTTT. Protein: CASSTRVEGPEAFF.

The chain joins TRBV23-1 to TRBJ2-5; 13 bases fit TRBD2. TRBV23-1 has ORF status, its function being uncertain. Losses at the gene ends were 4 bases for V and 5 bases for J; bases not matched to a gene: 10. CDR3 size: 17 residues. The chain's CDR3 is CASSLRVLAGGLETQYF. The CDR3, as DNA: TGCGCCAGCAGTCTCCGGGTACTAGCGGGGGGGCTTGAGACCCAGTACTTC.

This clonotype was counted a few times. The CDR3 loop reads CSVVSGGFTEAFF. As DNA, the CDR3 is TGCAGCGTTGTGTCAGGGGGTTTCACTGAAGCTTTCTTT. The rearrangement links TRBV29-1 to TRBJ1-1; 7 bases line up with TRBD1. Germline V gene lookup returns CDR1 SQVTM and CDR2 ANQGSEA. This CDR3 comprises 13 residues. V dropped 4 bases and J dropped 4; count of bases not matched to a gene: 6. The full variable domain, rest sourced from reference TRBV29-1 and TRBJ1-1, is SAVISQKPSRDICQRGTSLTIQCQVDSQVTMMFWYRQQPGQSLTLIATANQGSEATYESGFVIDKFPISRPNLTFSTLTVSNMSPEDSSIYLCSVVSGGFTEAFFGQGTRLTVV.

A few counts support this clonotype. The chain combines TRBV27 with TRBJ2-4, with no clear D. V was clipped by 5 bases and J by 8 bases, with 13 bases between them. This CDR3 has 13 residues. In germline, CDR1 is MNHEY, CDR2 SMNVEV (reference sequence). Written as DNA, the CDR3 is TGTGCCAGCAGTCCACCCTCATGGGACATTCAGTACTTC. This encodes CASSPPSWDIQYF.

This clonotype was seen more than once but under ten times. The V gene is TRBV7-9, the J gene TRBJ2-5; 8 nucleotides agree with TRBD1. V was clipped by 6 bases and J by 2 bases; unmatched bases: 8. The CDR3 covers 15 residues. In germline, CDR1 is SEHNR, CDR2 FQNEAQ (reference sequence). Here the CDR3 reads CASRGQDGGQETQYF. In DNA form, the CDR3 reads TGTGCCAGCAGGGGACAGGACGGAGGGCAAGAGACCCAGTACTTC.

The CDR3 spells CASSPTANTGELFF. In nucleotides, the CDR3 is TGCGCCAGCAGCCCCACAGCGAACACCGGGGAGCTGTTTTTT. This chain connects TRBV5-1 to TRBJ2-2; no clear D gene. CDR3 length equals 14 residues. CDR1 is SGHRS, CDR2 YFSETQ, per germline. The V end lost 4 bases, the J end lost 0 bases, and 7 bases lay between the germline ends.

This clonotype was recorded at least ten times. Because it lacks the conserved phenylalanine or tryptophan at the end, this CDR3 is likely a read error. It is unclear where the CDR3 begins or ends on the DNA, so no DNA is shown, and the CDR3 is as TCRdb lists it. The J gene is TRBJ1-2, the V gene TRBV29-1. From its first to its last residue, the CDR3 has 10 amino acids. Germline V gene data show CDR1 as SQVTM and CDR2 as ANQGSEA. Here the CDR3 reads CSVDSRDFLS.

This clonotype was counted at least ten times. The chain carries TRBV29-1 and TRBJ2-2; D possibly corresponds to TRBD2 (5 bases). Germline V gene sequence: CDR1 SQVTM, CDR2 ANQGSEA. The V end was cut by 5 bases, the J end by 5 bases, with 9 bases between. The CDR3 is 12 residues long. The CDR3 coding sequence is TGCAGCGTTCCTCGGGGTACCGGGGAGCTGTTTTTT. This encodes CSVPRGTGELFF.

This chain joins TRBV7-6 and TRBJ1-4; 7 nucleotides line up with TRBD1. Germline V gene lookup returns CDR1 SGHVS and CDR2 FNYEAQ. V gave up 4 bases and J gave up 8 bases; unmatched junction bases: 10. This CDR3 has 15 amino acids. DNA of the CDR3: TGTGCCAGCAGCTCCCTGACAGGGACGGACGAAAAACTGTTTTTT. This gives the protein CASSSLTGTDEKLFF.

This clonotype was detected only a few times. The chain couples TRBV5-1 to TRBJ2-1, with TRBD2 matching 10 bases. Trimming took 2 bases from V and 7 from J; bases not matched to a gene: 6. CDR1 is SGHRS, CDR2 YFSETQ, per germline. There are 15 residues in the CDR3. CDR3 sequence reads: CASSFGLAEVNEQFF. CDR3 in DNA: TGCGCCAGCAGCTTCGGACTAGCGGAGGTTAATGAGCAGTTCTTC.

The chain's CDR3 is CASSFTGGVETQYF. For the CDR3, the DNA is TGTGCCAGCAGTTTTACAGGGGGCGTTGAGACCCAGTACTTC. The gene calls are TRBV12-3 or TRBV12-4 and TRBJ2-5; 9 positions match TRBD1. The trim removed 3 bases at V and 5 bases at J, leaving 4 bases unmatched. The CDR3 runs to 14 residues.

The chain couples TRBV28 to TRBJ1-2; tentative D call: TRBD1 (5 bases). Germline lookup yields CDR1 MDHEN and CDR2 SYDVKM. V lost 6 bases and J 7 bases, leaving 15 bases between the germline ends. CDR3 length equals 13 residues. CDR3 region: CASSDSRTPGYTF. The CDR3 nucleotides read TGTGCCAGCAGCGACAGCCGGACTCCTGGCTACACCTTC.

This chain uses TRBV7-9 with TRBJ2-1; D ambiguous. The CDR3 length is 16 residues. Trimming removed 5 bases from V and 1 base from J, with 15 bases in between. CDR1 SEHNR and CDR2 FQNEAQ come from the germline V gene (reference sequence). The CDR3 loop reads CASSPPRRKSYNEQFF. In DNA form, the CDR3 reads TGTGCCAGCAGCCCTCCCCGCAGGAAGTCCTACAATGAGCAGTTCTTC.

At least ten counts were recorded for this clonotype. DNA for the CDR3: TGTGCCAGCAGTTTAGACCCTAATGAGCAGTTCTTC. It is translated as CASSLDPNEQFF. This chain connects TRBV28 to TRBJ2-1; D is undetermined. CDR1 is MDHEN, CDR2 SYDVKM, per germline. V was clipped by 2 bases and J by 7 bases, with 6 bases between them. The CDR3 is 12 amino acids.

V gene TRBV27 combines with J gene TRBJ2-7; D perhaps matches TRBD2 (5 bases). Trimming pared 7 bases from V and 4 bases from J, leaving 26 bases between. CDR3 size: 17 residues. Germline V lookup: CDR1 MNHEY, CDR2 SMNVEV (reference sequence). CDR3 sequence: CASTPTRGFIRRYEQYF. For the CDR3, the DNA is TGTGCCAGCACCCCAACCCGCGGCTTCATAAGGAGGTACGAGCAGTACTTC.

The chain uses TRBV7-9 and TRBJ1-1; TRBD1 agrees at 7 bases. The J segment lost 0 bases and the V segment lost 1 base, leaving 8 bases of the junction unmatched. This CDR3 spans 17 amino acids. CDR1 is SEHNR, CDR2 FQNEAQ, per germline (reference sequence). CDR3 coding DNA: TGTGCCAGCAGCTTAGGCGCCGGGACAGATGTGAACACTGAAGCTTTCTTT. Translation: CASSLGAGTDVNTEAFF. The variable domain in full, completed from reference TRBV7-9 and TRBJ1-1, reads DTGVSQNPRHKITKRGQNVTFRCDPISEHNRLYWYRQTLGQGPEFLTYFQNEAQLEKSRLLSDRFSAERPKGSFSTLEIQRTEQGDSAMYLCASSLGAGTDVNTEAFFGQGTRLTVV.

This CDR3 reads CASGRTSGPGETQYF. The CDR3 nucleotides read TGTGCTAGTGGTCGAACCTCGGGCCCTGGAGAGACCCAGTACTTC. This chain connects TRBV12-5 to TRBJ2-5; no firm D call. The CDR3 spans 15 residues. V shed 5 bases and J shed 4 bases, with 17 bases lying between them. The V gene's germline CDR1 is LGHNT and CDR2 FRNRAP.

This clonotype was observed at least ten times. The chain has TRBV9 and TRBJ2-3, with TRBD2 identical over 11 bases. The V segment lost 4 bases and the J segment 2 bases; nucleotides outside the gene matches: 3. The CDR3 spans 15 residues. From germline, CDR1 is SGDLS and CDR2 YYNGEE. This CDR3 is CASSFSGGATDTQYF. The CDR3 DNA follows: TGTGCCAGCAGCTTTAGCGGGGGGGCCACAGATACGCAGTATTTT.

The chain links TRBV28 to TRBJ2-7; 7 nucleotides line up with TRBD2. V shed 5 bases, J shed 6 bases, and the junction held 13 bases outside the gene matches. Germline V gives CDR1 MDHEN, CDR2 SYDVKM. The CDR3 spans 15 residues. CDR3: CASSPPGGGGREQYV. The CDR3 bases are TGTGCCAGCAGTCCGCCGGGGGGTGGAGGGCGCGAGCAGTACGTC.

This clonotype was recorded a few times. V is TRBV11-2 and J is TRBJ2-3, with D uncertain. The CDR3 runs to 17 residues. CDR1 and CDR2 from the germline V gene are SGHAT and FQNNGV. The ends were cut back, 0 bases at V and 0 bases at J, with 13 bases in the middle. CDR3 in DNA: TGTGCCAGCAGCTTAGATCCCGCAGTTAAAAGCACAGATACGCAGTATTTT. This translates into CASSLDPAVKSTDTQYF.

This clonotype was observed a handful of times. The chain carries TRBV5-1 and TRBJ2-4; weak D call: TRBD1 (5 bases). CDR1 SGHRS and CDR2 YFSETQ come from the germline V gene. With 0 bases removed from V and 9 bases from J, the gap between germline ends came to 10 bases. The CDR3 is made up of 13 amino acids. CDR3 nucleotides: TGCGCCAGCAGCTTGGTCCAGGGCCTCATTCAGTACTTC. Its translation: CASSLVQGLIQYF.

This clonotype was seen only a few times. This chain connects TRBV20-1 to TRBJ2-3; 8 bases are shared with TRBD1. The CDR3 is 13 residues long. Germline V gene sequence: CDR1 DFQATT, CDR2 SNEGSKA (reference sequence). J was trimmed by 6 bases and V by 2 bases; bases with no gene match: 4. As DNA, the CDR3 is TGCAGTGCTAGACAGGGGGCATTGGATACGCAGTATTTT. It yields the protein CSARQGALDTQYF.

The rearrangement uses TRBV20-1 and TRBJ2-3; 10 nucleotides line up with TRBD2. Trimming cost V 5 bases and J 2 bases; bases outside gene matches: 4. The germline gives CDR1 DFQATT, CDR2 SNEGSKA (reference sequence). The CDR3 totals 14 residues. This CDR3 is CSAELAGSTDTQYF. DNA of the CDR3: TGCAGTGCTGAACTAGCGGGGTCCACAGATACGCAGTATTTT.

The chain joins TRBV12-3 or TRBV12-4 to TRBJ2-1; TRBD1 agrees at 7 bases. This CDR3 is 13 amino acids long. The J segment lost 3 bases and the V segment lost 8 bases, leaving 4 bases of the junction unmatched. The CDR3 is CASLDRSYNEQFF. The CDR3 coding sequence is TGTGCCAGCTTGGACAGGAGCTACAATGAGCAGTTCTTC.